This passage covers 26 T cell receptor beta chains from one sample sequenced in a study of chemoradiotherapy in HPV16-positive cancers. Only in-frame clones appear in the TCRdb table, and some are missing; sequencing was by immunoSEQ multiplex PCR. Seen here are 9,500 to 15,000 clones, around 62% observed once, and the top ten hold roughly 17%. The material was obtained from a patient who underwent chemoradiotherapy. The source is a human donor with HPV-associated anogenital cancer.

The chain recombines TRBV29-1 with TRBJ2-7; TRBD1 agrees at 8 bases. CDR3 length: 12 amino acids. Germline CDR1 is SQVTM and CDR2 is ANQGSEA. V shed 6 bases, J shed 5 bases, and the junction held 6 bases outside the gene matches. The CDR3 sequence is CSVDQGADEQYF. The CDR3 DNA follows: TGCAGCGTCGATCAGGGGGCGGACGAGCAGTACTTC.

This chain joins TRBV6-4 and TRBJ1-5; 7 bases map to TRBD1. There are 20 residues in the CDR3. CDR1 is MRHNA and CDR2 is SNTAGT in the germline V gene. With 4 bases clipped from V and 2 bases from J, the junction kept 20 bases outside the gene matches. The CDR3 spells CASSVTGTAKSTHGNQPQHF. The CDR3 bases are TGTGCCAGCAGTGTCACCGGGACAGCCAAAAGTACCCATGGCAATCAGCCCCAGCATTTT.

The chain recombines TRBV28 with TRBJ1-2; the D is unclear. CDR1 MDHEN and CDR2 SYDVKM come from the germline V gene. V lost 9 bases, J lost 3 bases, and 14 bases lay in between. The CDR3 loop spans 13 amino acids. The CDR3 sequence is CASMRPSDYGYTF. DNA for the CDR3: TGTGCCAGTATGCGACCCAGCGACTATGGCTACACCTTC.

V gene TRBV13 combines with J gene TRBJ2-3; a possible D gene is TRBD1 (6 bases). The CDR3 covers 18 residues. In germline, CDR1 is PRHDT, CDR2 FYEKMQ (reference sequence). Trimming pared 2 bases from V and 0 bases from J, leaving 18 bases between. The CDR3 DNA is TGTGCCAGCAGCTTAAAGCCCCCGACAGGATATAGCACAGATACGCAGTATTTT. Protein product: CASSLKPPTGYSTDTQYF.

The CDR3 DNA sequence: TGTGCCAGCAGTTTATTTAGAGGGTTATCTGGAAACACCATATATTTT. This gives the protein CASSLFRGLSGNTIYF. V usage is TRBV28 and J usage is TRBJ1-3; D is ambiguous. Between the trimmed V and J ends, which lost 1 base and 1 base, there was a span of 11 bases. From germline, CDR1 is MDHEN and CDR2 SYDVKM. CDR3 length: 16 residues.

This clone has just a few counts. The V and J genes are TRBV5-1 and TRBJ1-6; D is unresolved. Trimming cost V 4 bases and J 8 bases, with 16 bases left between them. Germline lookup yields CDR1 SGHRS and CDR2 YFSETQ. This CDR3 has 15 amino acids. The CDR3 region is CASSAMTQLDSPLHF. CDR3 in DNA: TGCGCCAGCAGCGCCATGACTCAGTTGGATTCACCCCTCCACTTT.

The chain joins TRBV27 to TRBJ2-7; no clear D gene. Germline CDR1 MNHEY, CDR2 SMNVEV (reference sequence). CDR3 length: 13 residues. Trimming stripped 5 bases from V and 2 bases from J, with 10 bases between. The CDR3 here is CASSDRGTYEQYF. The CDR3 DNA follows: TGTGCCAGCAGTGACCGCGGAACCTACGAGCAGTACTTC.

The chain is built from TRBV6-1 and TRBJ2-2; D is undetermined. The CDR3 covers 15 residues. Trimming took 6 bases from V and 0 from J, leaving 11 bases between them. Germline lookup yields CDR1 MNHNS and CDR2 SASEGT. The CDR3 DNA sequence: TGTGCCAGCAGCCCTTCGGCAGCGAACACCGGGGAGCTGTTTTTT. As protein: CASSPSAANTGELFF.

The rearrangement uses TRBV28 and TRBJ2-1; no firm D call. CDR3 length: 15 amino acids. V was cut by 2 bases and J by 1 base, with 9 bases left in between. Germline V lookup: CDR1 MDHEN, CDR2 SYDVKM. CDR3 sequence (DNA): TGTGCCAGCAGTTTAGGTCTAGTATCCTACAATGAGCAGTTCTTC. This gives the protein CASSLGLVSYNEQFF.

This rearrangement joins TRBV27 to TRBJ2-7; D might be TRBD1 or TRBD2, each matching 6 bases. Trimming left V 0 bases short and J 9 bases short, with 9 bases between. The CDR3 length is 12 residues. CDR1 is MNHEY, CDR2 SMNVEV, per germline (reference sequence). CDR3 protein: CASSLSRGAQYF. The DNA for the CDR3 is TGTGCCAGCAGTTTATCGAGGGGGGCGCAGTACTTC.

This chain links TRBV7-3 with TRBJ1-1; D gene ambiguous. Looked up from germline, CDR1 is SGHTA and CDR2 is FQGTGA. CDR3 length: 15 residues. Trimming cost V 4 bases and J 4 bases, with 16 bases left between them. CDR3 DNA: TGTGCCAGCAGCTCTGGCGGGGTGGGAGGCACTGAAGCTTTCTTT. It codes for CASSSGGVGGTEAFF.

The genes are TRBV2 and TRBJ1-2; D is unresolved. CDR1 is SNHLY and CDR2 is FYNNEI in the germline V gene. The V and J ends lost 7 bases and 3 bases respectively, with 12 bases between them. This CDR3 has 13 amino acids. The CDR3 sequence: CASNHGEYYGYTF. In DNA form, the CDR3 reads TGTGCCAGCAACCATGGGGAGTACTATGGCTACACCTTC. The complete variable domain, with remaining parts taken from reference TRBV2 and TRBJ1-2, reads EPEVTQTPSHQVTQMGQEVILRCVPISNHLYFYWYRQILGQKVEFLVSFYNNEISEKSEIFDDQFSVERPDGSNFTLKIRSTKLEDSAMYFCASNHGEYYGYTFGSGTRLTVV.

The gene calls are TRBV4-2 and TRBJ2-6; D remains ambiguous. Deletions cut 5 bases from V and 0 bases from J, with 11 bases between. This CDR3 region has 16 residues. Germline assignment: CDR1 LGHNA and CDR2 YNFKEQ. In nucleotides, the CDR3 is TGTGCCAGCAGCGCCACGGCTGGCTCTGGGGCCAACGTCCTGACTTTC. Its protein is CASSATAGSGANVLTF.

Details on this clone: Other nucleotide sequences in the sample specify the same CDR3. V is TRBV27 and J is TRBJ2-7, with D possibly being TRBD1 (6 bases). The ends were cut back, 2 bases at V and 2 bases at J, with 10 bases in the middle. The CDR3 extends over 14 amino acids. The V gene's germline CDR1 is MNHEY and CDR2 SMNVEV (reference sequence). The CDR3 DNA reads as TGTGCCAGCAGTTTAGGAGGACAGACCTACGAGCAGTACTTC. Residues: CASSLGGQTYEQYF.

The rearrangement joins TRBV11-3 to TRBJ2-1; D might be TRBD1 (5 bases). CDR3 size: 13 residues. CDR1 is SGHNT, CDR2 YENEEA, per germline. The V and J ends lost 2 bases and 7 bases respectively, with 9 bases between them. The CDR3 is CASSLPKGNEQFF. CDR3 DNA sequence: TGTGCCAGCAGCTTACCCAAGGGGAATGAGCAGTTCTTC.

V usage is TRBV11-2 and J usage is TRBJ1-1; TRBD1 is a possible D gene (5 bases). The V end lost 0 bases, the J end lost 5 bases, and 10 bases lay between the germline ends. There are 14 residues in the CDR3. From germline, CDR1 is SGHAT and CDR2 FQNNGV. For the CDR3, the DNA is TGTGCCAGCAGCTTAGAGCAGGGTTTGACTGAAGCTTTCTTT. Translating it yields CASSLEQGLTEAFF.

The rearrangement joins TRBV10-2 to TRBJ2-1; TRBD2 agrees at 9 bases. Germline V gene sequence: CDR1 WSHSY, CDR2 SAAADI. Trimming cost V 8 bases and J 2 bases; bases outside gene matches: 7. This CDR3 is built from 15 residues. The DNA of the CDR3 is TGCGCCAGCCGAAGCTCTAGCGGGGCCTACAATGAGCAGTTCTTC. Its protein product is CASRSSSGAYNEQFF.

V gene TRBV7-8 combines with J gene TRBJ1-1; unclear D gene. The CDR3 is 13 amino acids. CDR1 is SGHVS, CDR2 FQNEAQ, per germline. Trimming pared 1 base from V and 6 bases from J, leaving 9 bases between. CDR3 coding DNA: TGTGCCAGCAGCTTAGGTTTGAGGGCTGAAGCTTTCTTT. Its translation is CASSLGLRAEAFF.

This chain joins TRBV4-3 and TRBJ1-2; no firm D call. Germline assignment: CDR1 LGHNA and CDR2 YSLEER. The length of the CDR3 is 13 residues. With 2 bases removed from V and 5 bases from J, the gap between germline ends came to 9 bases. The CDR3 loop reads CASSQSGLYGYTF. The CDR3 nucleotides are TGCGCCAGCAGCCAATCCGGGTTATATGGCTACACCTTC.

This CDR3 reads CASSQLVNAFF. The CDR3 DNA reads TGTGCCAGCAGCCAGTTAGTGAACGCTTTCTTT. The rearrangement links TRBV16 to TRBJ1-1; D is undetermined. Germline V gene sequence: CDR1 KGHSY, CDR2 FQNENV. CDR3 length equals 11 residues. The V and J ends lost 3 bases and 11 bases respectively, with 10 bases between them.

The J gene is TRBJ2-3, the V gene TRBV28, with a weak D call TRBD1 (6 bases). Trimming cost V 5 bases and J 4 bases, with 19 bases left between them. The CDR3 is 16 amino acids. Germline CDR1 and CDR2: MDHEN and SYDVKM. The CDR3 coding sequence is TGTGCCAGCAGTAGGGTCAGGGGAAGTGTCCCAGATACGCAGTATTTT. It specifies CASSRVRGSVPDTQYF.

V usage is TRBV12-2 and J usage is TRBJ2-1; TRBD2 is the table's D call and was not checked against the DNA. TRBV12-2 is deemed a pseudogene. CDR3 length: 18 amino acids. The CDR3 DNA follows: TGTGCAAGTCGCTTACCTGATACTTCGGGGGGCTCCTACAATGAGCAGTTCTTC. This gives the protein CASRLPDTSGGSYNEQFF.

This chain connects TRBV27 to TRBJ1-1; 9 nucleotides match TRBD1. The length of the CDR3 is 15 residues. V gave up 6 bases and J gave up 1 base; unmatched junction bases: 6. The germline CDR1 and CDR2 sequences are MNHEY and SMNVEV (reference sequence). The CDR3 reads CASRRTGQGNTEAFF. The DNA of the CDR3 is TGTGCCAGCAGACGAACGGGACAGGGGAACACTGAAGCTTTCTTT.

V is TRBV19 and J is TRBJ2-3; 14 nucleotides align to TRBD2. V trimming: 5 bases; J trimming: 5 bases; junction bases outside the gene matches: 9. The germline CDR1 and CDR2 sequences are LNHDA and SQIVND (reference sequence). The CDR3 has 17 residues. For the CDR3, the DNA is TGTGCCAGTAGTCCCAGGACTAGCGGGGGGATAGGAGATACGCAGTATTTT. As protein: CASSPRTSGGIGDTQYF.

This rearrangement joins TRBV28 to TRBJ2-7; TRBD1 might be the D (5 bases). The V end lost 8 bases, the J end lost 0 bases, and 11 bases lay between the germline ends. Germline V CDR1 and CDR2: MDHEN, SYDVKM. This CDR3 spans 13 amino acids. CDR3 nucleotides: TGTGCCAGCGCCCCTAGGGGCTCCTACGAGCAGTACTTC. Translated, it gives CASAPRGSYEQYF. Complete variable domain (other parts from reference TRBV28 and TRBJ2-7): DVKVTQSSRYLVKRTGEKVFLECVQDMDHENMFWYRQDPGLGLRLIYFSYDVKMKEKGDIPEGYSVSREKKERFSLILESASTNQTSMYLCASAPRGSYEQYFGPGTRLTVT.

This chain uses TRBV7-2 with TRBJ1-5, with TRBD1 as a possible D gene (5 bases). Germline-derived CDR1 and CDR2 are SGHTA and FQGNSA. V was trimmed by 5 bases and J by 7 bases, leaving 18 bases between them. This CDR3 has 15 amino acids. The CDR3 region is CASSLERGSSQPQHF. The DNA of the CDR3 is TGTGCCAGCAGCCTTGAGAGGGGTTCCTCCCAGCCCCAGCATTTT.